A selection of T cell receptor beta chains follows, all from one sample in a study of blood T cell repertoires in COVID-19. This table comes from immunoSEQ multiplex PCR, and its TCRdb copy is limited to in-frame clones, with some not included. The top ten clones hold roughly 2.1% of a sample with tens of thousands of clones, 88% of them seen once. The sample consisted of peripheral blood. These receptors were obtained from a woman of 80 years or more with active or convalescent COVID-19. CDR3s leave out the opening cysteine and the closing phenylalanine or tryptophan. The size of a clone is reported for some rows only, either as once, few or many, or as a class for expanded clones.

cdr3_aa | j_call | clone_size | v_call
ASSREGLYGYT | TRBJ1-2 | . | TRBV19
ASSAGEWGNTIY | TRBJ1-3 | . | TRBV9
ASSLRTGGGETQY | TRBJ2-5 | . | TRBV3-1/TRBV3-2
ASSPWRGVYNEQF | TRBJ2-1 | few | TRBV3-1/TRBV3-2
ASSIGGPGGYT | TRBJ1-2 | . | TRBV2
SVEQRSSYNEQF | TRBJ2-1 | . | TRBV29-1
ASSSPSGSSGSYNEQF | TRBJ2-1 | . | TRBV11-2
ASSLGRATEAF | TRBJ1-1 | . | TRBV5-1
ASSYPLGGENTEAF | TRBJ1-1 | few | TRBV6-2/TRBV6-3
ASSPGLAGRETQY | TRBJ2-5 | . | TRBV5-1
ASSSTEGTGLD | TRBJ2-5 | . | TRBV7-3
ASGLGAAMVDTIY | TRBJ1-3 | . | TRBV12-5
ASSSQGQGAGRGYT | TRBJ1-2 | . | TRBV7-2
AISASAVPTSEQY | TRBJ2-7 | . | TRBV10-3
ASSSKATEFANTGELF | TRBJ2-2 | . | TRBV19
ASSLAATVEAF | TRBJ1-1 | few | TRBV11-2
ASSLGLAGGRGTDTQY | TRBJ2-3 | . | TRBV5-4
ASRRGGGTDTQY | TRBJ2-3 | . | TRBV6-5
ASSLQGVNSPLH | TRBJ1-6 | . | TRBV4-3
ASSDGRREAF | TRBJ1-1 | . | TRBV7-3
ASSYGGQGGTEAF | TRBJ1-1 | . | TRBV6-5
ASRQPGGPRETQY | TRBJ2-5 | . | TRBV6-5